This is a list of T cell receptor beta chains from one sample in a study of T cell responses to AZD1222 COVID-19 vaccine. This table comes from immunoSEQ multiplex PCR, and its TCRdb copy is limited to in-frame clones, with some not included. Seen here are over 95,000 clones, more than 70% observed once, and the top ten hold more than 15%. The sample here was peripheral blood, taken 28 days after the second AZD1222 dose. The receptor set was obtained from an adult who received the AZD1222 COVID-19 vaccine. CDR3s include the opening cysteine and the closing phenylalanine or tryptophan. The D gene is left open where the match is weak. Part of the rows lack a size; the others show once, few, many or a class for expanded clones.

V: TRBV2; size: few; J: TRBJ2-3; D: .; CDR3: CASHRDYALSTDTQYF; DNA: TGTGCCAGCCACAGGGACTACGCCCTTAGCACAGATACGCAGTATTTT
V: TRBV7-2; size: .; J: TRBJ1-5; D: .; CDR3: CASSLGPDLNQPQHF; DNA: TGTGCCAGCAGCTTAGGGCCGGACCTAAATCAGCCCCAGCATTTT
V: TRBV11-3; size: .; J: TRBJ1-1; D: .; CDR3: CASSRSSTEAFF; DNA: TGTGCCAGCAGCCGTTCAAGCACTGAAGCTTTCTTT
V: TRBV30; size: .; J: TRBJ2-7; D: TRBD1; CDR3: CAWSGTGFEQYF; DNA: TGTGCCTGGAGTGGGACAGGGTTCGAGCAGTACTTC
V: TRBV11-2; size: .; J: TRBJ1-2; D: .; CDR3: CASSPFSQGLNNGYTF; DNA: TGTGCCAGCAGCCCATTCTCCCAGGGATTAAATAATGGCTACACCTTC
V: TRBV2; size: once; J: TRBJ1-3; D: .; CDR3: CASSESRGGNTIYF; DNA: TGTGCCAGCAGTGAGTCCAGGGGCGGAAACACCATATATTTT
V: TRBV12-3/TRBV12-4; size: .; J: TRBJ2-5; D: TRBD2; CDR3: CASSPRGMETQYF; DNA: TGTGCCAGCAGTCCGCGGGGGATGGAGACCCAGTACTTC
V: TRBV14; size: .; J: TRBJ2-2; D: .; CDR3: CASSQSGLGELFF; DNA: TGTGCCAGCAGCCAGAGCGGTCTCGGGGAGCTGTTTTTT
V: TRBV13; size: once; J: TRBJ2-2; D: .; CDR3: CASSSDTILEDIGELFF; DNA: TGTGCCAGCAGCTCGGATACTATACTTGAAGATATCGGGGAGCTGTTTTTT
V: TRBV5-4; size: once; J: TRBJ2-7; D: .; CDR3: CASSRTGTQNYEQYF; DNA: TGTGCCAGCAGCCGAACCGGGACCCAAAACTACGAGCAGTACTTC
V: TRBV3-1/TRBV3-2; size: .; J: TRBJ1-1; D: .; CDR3: CASSSRAGETEAFF; DNA: TGTGCCAGCAGCTCTAGGGCGGGGGAGACTGAAGCTTTCTTT
V: TRBV7-9; size: .; J: TRBJ1-6; D: .; CDR3: CASSFEHSPLHF; DNA: TGTGCCAGCAGCTTCGAACATTCACCCCTCCACTTT
V: TRBV6-5; size: .; J: TRBJ2-7; D: TRBD1; CDR3: CASSYRDRGTHEQYF; DNA: TGTGCCAGCAGTTACCGTGACAGGGGAACCCACGAGCAGTACTTC
V: TRBV29-1; size: .; J: TRBJ1-2; D: .; CDR3: CSVDSPTLGYTF; DNA: TGCAGCGTTGACTCTCCCACCCTTGGCTACACCTTC
V: TRBV7-9; size: .; J: TRBJ2-1; D: .; CDR3: CASSLTLSNNEQFF; DNA: TGTGCCAGCAGCTTAACCTTGTCCAACAATGAGCAGTTCTTC
V: TRBV19; size: .; J: TRBJ2-1; D: TRBD2; CDR3: CASSMRTSGTPFRDEQFF; DNA: TGTGCCAGTAGTATGCGGACTAGCGGGACCCCCTTTAGGGATGAGCAGTTCTTC
V: TRBV4-2; size: .; J: TRBJ2-5; D: .; CDR3: CASSQEIQETQYF; DNA: TGTGCCAGCAGCCAAGAGATACAAGAGACCCAGTACTTC
V: TRBV9; size: .; J: TRBJ2-3; D: TRBD2; CDR3: CASSAAIAGDADTQYF; DNA: TGTGCCAGCAGCGCAGCAATAGCGGGAGATGCAGATACGCAGTATTTT
V: TRBV5-1; size: .; J: TRBJ2-1; D: .; CDR3: CASSPYLVSPNEQFF; DNA: TGCGCCAGCAGCCCGTACCTAGTTTCTCCCAATGAGCAGTTCTTC
V: TRBV4-2; size: .; J: TRBJ1-1; D: .; CDR3: CASSQDLTGRTEAFF; DNA: TGTGCCAGCAGCCAAGACTTGACAGGCAGAACTGAAGCTTTCTTT